Below, one TCR beta chain is given with its context. Its specific antigen is unknown. No much larger clone is present one base from it, and per-base qualities are unavailable. V and J are truncated by 8 bases and 4 bases respectively, leaving an intervening sequence of 14 bases. As encoded in the germline V gene (reference sequence), CDR1 is DFQATT while CDR2 is SNEGSKA. Reading from cysteine to phenylalanine, the CDR3 counts 12 amino acids. The kept DNA is CDR3 alone, 36 bases in frame from the first base. These data come from a study of early T cells in non-severe SARS-CoV-2 infection (dated by TCRdb to 2020 to 2023). Regarding the research as a whole: Bulk RNA from unsorted whole blood was used for TCR sequencing, so alpha and beta chains could not be paired. General findings and caveats noted by the study authors: VDJdb matching was skewed toward anti-spike CD8 responses and likely underestimated virus-specific expansions by missing private and CD4 specificities.

The study was a case-control design nested within a healthcare worker cohort in London, UK, with weekly nasopharyngeal swab PCR tests and blood sampling. Healthcare workers were recruited during the week of the UK lockdown, between 23 and 31 March 2020, and followed weekly for up to 16 weeks. The library was prepared using 5' RACE. Reads for this sample came from a NextSeq 500. The TCR library protocol attached unique molecular identifiers to individual cDNA molecules to correct for sequencing error and PCR bias. Sequencing covered both TCR alpha and beta chains, and within each sample the abundances of alpha and beta sequences were tightly co-correlated. Per the source publication's procedure: Decombinator V4 was used to annotate TCR sequences for V gene, J gene and CDR3. Expanded TCRs were defined as changing significantly between any two time points under a Poisson model with p below 0.0001. Abundances of TCRs were expressed as counts per million after normalisation to the total number of TCRs sequenced in each sample. TRAV1-2 paired with TRAJ12, TRAJ20 or TRAJ33 defined MAIT TCRs, while TRAV10 paired with TRAJ18 defined iNKT TCRs. VDJdb, accessed 1 November 2021, was searched for CMV, EBV and SARS-CoV-2 annotated TCRs, excluding TCRs annotated for multiple antigens. The public reads were quality trimmed at Q25 with fastp and then assembled into clones with MiXCR by TCRdb, keeping productive beta chains. CDR3 protein sequences are deduplicated, and each keeps its most common genes and DNA. What appears here as the V and J calls and clone size reflects TCRdb's work, not the paper's. Present in this sample are 60,000 to 90,000 distinct CDR3 sequences, roughly 16% of which were seen just once. The ten biggest clones cover approximately 2.9% of the sample.

Sequenced input: whole blood. The chain uses TRBV20-1 and TRBJ1-2; the D gene is perhaps TRBD1, from 5 matching bases. The receptor's source is an adult who was a healthcare worker with PCR-confirmed SARS-CoV-2 infection or an uninfected control (not recorded which). The sequenced DNA: TGCAGTCCCCTCCAGGGTGCCTATGGCTACACCTTC. It encodes CSPLQGAYGYTF.